What follows describes a single TCR beta chain. The target antigen is unknown. Generated by immunoSEQ multiplex PCR, the TCRdb table keeps only in-frame clones and is missing some. This table holds roughly 74,000 clones, 80% found once. The CDR3 loop spans 18 amino acids. V trimming: 0 bases; J trimming: 6 bases; junction bases outside the gene matches: 13. Germline V gene data show CDR1 as WSHSY and CDR2 as SAAADI. The data belong to a study of T cell clones after liver transplantation. Study as a whole: TCRbeta sequencing after a pre-transplant mixed lymphocyte reaction identified graft-donor-reactive clones, later tracked in post-transplant blood.

Findings and limits, study-wide: These preliminary findings come from unstandardized post-transplant sampling times. A significant post-transplant drop in circulating graft-donor-reactive CD4 TCRbeta sequences occurred in most of the 8 subjects.

This chain connects TRBV10-2 to TRBJ2-1; TRBD1 matches at 8 bases. Source: CD4+ T cells from blood, taken before liver transplant. This TCR came from a human donor who received a liver transplant. CDR3 coding DNA: TGCGCCAGCAGTGAGTCGAAAGTGGGCCGGACAGGGCGCAATGAGCAGTTCTTC. Amino acid sequence: CASSESKVGRTGRNEQFF.